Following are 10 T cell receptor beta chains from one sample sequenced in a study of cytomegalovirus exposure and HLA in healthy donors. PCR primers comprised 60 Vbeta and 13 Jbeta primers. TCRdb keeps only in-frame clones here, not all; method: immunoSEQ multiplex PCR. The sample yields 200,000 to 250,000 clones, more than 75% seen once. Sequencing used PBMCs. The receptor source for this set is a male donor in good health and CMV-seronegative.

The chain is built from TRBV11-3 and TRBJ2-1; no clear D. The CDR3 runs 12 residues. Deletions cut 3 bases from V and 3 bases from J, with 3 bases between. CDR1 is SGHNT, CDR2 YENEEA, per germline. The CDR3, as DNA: TGTGCCAGCAGCTTTAACTACAATGAGCAGTTCTTC. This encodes CASSFNYNEQFF.

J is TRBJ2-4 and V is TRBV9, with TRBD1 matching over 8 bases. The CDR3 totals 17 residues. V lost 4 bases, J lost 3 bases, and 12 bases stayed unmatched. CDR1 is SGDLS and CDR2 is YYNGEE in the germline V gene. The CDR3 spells CASSRSAGGYGKNIQYF. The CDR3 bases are TGTGCCAGCAGCCGGTCGGCAGGGGGCTACGGCAAAAACATTCAGTACTTC.

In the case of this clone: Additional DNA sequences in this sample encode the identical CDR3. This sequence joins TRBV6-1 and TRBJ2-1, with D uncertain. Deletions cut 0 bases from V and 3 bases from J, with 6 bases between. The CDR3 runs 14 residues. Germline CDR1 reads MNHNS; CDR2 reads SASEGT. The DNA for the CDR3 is TGTGCCAGCAGTGAAGCACAGAGCTACAATGAGCAGTTCTTC. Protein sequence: CASSEAQSYNEQFF.

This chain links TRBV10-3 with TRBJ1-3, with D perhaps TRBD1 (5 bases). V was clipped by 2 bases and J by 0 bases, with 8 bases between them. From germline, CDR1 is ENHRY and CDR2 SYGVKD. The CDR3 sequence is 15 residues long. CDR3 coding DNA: TGTGCCATCAGTGAGACAGGAATCTCTGGAAACACCATATATTTT. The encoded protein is CAISETGISGNTIYF.

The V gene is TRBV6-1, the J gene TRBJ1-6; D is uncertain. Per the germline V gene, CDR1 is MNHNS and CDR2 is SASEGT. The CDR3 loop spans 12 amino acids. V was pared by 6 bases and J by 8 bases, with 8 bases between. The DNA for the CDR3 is TGTGCCAGCAGGGCGGCCTATTCACCCCTCCACTTT. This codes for CASRAAYSPLHF.

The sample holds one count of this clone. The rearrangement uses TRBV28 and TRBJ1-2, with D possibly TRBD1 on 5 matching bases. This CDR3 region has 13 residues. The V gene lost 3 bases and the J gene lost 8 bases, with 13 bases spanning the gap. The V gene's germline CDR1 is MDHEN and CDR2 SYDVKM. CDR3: CASSFRGWEGYTF. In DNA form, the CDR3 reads TGTGCCAGCAGTTTTAGGGGATGGGAAGGCTACACCTTC.

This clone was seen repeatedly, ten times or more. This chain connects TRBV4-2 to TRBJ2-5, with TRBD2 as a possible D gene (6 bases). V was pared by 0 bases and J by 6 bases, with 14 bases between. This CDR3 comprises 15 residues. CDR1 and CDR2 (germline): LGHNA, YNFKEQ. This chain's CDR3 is CASSQEVLAGQTQYF. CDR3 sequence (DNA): TGTGCCAGCAGCCAAGAGGTGTTGGCGGGACAGACCCAGTACTTC.

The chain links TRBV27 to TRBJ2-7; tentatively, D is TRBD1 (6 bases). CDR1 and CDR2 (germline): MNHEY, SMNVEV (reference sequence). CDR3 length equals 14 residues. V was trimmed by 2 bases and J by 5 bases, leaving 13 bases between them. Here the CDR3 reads CASSLRTGFHEQYF. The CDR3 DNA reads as TGTGCCAGCAGTTTAAGAACAGGGTTCCACGAGCAGTACTTC.

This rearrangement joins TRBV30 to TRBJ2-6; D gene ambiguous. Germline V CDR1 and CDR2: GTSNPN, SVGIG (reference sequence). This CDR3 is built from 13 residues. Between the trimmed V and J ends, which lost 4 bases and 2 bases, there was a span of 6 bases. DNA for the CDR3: TGTGCCTGGAACAGACCTGGGGCCAACGTCCTGACTTTC. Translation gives CAWNRPGANVLTF.

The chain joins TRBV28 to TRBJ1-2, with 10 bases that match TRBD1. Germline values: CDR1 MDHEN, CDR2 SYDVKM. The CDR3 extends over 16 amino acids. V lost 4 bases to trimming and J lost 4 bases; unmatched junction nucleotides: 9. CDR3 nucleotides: TGTGCCAGCAGTTCCGAGGGGACAGGGGCGACCTATGGCTACACCTTC. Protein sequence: CASSSEGTGATYGYTF.